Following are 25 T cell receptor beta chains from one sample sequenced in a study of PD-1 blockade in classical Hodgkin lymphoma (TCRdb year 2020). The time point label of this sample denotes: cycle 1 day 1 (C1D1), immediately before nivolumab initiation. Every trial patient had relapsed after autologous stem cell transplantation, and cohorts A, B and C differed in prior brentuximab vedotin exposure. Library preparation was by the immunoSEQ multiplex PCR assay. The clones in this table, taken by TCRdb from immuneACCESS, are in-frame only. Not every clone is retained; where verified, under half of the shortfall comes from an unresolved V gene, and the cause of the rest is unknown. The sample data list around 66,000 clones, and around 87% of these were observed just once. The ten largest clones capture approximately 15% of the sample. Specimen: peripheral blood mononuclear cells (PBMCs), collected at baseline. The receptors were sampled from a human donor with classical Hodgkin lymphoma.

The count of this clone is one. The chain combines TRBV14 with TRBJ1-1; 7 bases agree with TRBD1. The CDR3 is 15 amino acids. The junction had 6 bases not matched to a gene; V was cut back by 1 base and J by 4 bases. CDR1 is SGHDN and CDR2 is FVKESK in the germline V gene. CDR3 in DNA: TGTGCCAGCAGCCAAGGGCGACAGGGCCCCACTGAAGCTTTCTTT. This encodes CASSQGRQGPTEAFF.

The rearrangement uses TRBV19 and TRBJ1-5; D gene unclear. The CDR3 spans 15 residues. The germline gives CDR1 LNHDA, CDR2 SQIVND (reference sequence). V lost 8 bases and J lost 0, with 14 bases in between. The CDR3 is CASQERTLSNQPQHF. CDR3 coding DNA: TGTGCCAGTCAAGAAAGGACGCTTAGCAATCAGCCCCAGCATTTT.

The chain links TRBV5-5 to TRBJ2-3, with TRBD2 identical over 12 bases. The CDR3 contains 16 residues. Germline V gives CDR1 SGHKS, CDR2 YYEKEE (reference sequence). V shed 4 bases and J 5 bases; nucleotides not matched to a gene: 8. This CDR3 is CASSLGLAGYGDTQYF. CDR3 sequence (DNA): TGTGCCAGCAGCCTAGGACTAGCGGGGTATGGAGATACGCAGTATTTT.

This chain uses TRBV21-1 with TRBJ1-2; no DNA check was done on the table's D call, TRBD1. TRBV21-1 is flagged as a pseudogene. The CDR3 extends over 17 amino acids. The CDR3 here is CASSKPALTQGPYGYTF. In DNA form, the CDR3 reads TGTGCCAGCAGCAAACCGGCGTTGACTCAGGGCCCCTATGGCTACACCTTC.

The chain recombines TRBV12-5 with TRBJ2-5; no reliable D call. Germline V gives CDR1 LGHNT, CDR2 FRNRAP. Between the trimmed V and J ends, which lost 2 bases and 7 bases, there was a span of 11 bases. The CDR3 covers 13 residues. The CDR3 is CASGLILFGTQYF. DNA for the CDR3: TGTGCTAGTGGTTTGATTTTATTCGGGACCCAGTACTTC.

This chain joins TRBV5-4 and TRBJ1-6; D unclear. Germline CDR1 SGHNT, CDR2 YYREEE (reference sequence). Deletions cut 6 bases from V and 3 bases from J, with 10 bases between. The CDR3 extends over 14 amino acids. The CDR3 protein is CASNEGSYNSPLHF. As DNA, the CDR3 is TGTGCCAGCAACGAGGGTAGCTATAATTCACCCCTCCACTTT.

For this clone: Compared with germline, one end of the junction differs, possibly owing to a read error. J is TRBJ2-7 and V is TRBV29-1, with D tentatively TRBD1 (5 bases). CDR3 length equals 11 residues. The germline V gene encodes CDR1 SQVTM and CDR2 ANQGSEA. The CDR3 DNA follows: TGCAGCGTTGAAATCGCGACAGACCAGCTTTTC. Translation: CSVEIATDQLF.

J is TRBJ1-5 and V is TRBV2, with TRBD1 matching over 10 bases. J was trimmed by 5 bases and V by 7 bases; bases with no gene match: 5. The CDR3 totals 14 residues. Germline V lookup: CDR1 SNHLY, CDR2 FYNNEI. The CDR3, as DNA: TGTGCCAGCATGCCCGGGACAGGGGATCAGCCCCAGCATTTT. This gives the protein CASMPGTGDQPQHF. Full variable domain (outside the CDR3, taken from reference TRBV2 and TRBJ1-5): EPEVTQTPSHQVTQMGQEVILRCVPISNHLYFYWYRQILGQKVEFLVSFYNNEISEKSEIFDDQFSVERPDGSNFTLKIRSTKLEDSAMYFCASMPGTGDQPQHFGDGTRLSIL.

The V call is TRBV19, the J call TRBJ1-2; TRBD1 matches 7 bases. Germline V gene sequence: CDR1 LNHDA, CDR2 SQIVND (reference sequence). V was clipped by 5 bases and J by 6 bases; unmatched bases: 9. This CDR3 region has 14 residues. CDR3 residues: CASSWDSLKDGYTF. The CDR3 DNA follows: TGTGCCAGTAGTTGGGACAGTTTGAAGGATGGCTACACCTTC.

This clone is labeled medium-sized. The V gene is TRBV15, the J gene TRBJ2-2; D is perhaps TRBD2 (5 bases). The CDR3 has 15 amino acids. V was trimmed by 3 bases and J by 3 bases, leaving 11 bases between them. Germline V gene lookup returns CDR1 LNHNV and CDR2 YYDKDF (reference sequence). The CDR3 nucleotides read TGTGCCACCAGCAGGGCCCACGGGGACACCGGGGAGCTGTTTTTT. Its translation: CATSRAHGDTGELFF.

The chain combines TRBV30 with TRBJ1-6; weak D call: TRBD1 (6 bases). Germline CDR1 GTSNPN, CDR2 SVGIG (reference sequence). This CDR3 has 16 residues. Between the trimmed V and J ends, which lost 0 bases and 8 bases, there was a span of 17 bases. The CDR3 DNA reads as TGTGCCTGGAGTGTATTAGCGGGACATGATTATTCACCCCTCCACTTT. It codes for CAWSVLAGHDYSPLHF.

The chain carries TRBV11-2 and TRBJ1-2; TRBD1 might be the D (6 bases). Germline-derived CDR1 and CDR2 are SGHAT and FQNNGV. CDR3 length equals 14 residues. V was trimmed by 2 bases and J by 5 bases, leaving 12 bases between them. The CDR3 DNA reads TGTGCCAGCAGCTTAAGGCAGGGGCCTTATGGCTACACCTTC. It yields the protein CASSLRQGPYGYTF.

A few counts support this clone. The CDR3 DNA sequence: TGCAGCGTTGAAGAACAGGGGAAGGATACTGAAGCTTTCTTT. Protein sequence: CSVEEQGKDTEAFF. The V gene is TRBV29-1, the J gene TRBJ1-1, with TRBD1 identical over 7 bases. The V segment lost 0 bases and the J segment 5 bases; nucleotides outside the gene matches: 6. The CDR3 runs to 14 residues. CDR1 SQVTM and CDR2 ANQGSEA come from the germline V gene.

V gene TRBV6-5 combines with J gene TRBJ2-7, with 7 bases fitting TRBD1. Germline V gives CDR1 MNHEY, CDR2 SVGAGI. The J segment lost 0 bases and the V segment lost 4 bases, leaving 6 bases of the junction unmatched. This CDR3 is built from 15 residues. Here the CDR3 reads CASSLTGSPSYEQYF. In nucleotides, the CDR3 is TGTGCCAGCAGTTTGACAGGGTCCCCCTCCTACGAGCAGTACTTC.

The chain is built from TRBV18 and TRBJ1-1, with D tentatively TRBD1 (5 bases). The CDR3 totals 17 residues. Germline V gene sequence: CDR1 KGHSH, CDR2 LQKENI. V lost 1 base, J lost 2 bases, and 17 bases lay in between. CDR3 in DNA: TGTGCCAGCTCACCACTGACGGGGATCGGGGGAAACACTGAAGCTTTCTTT. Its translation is CASSPLTGIGGNTEAFF.

The CDR3 loop is CAWDWGMNEKLFF. The CDR3 DNA reads as TGTGCCTGGGATTGGGGGATGAATGAAAAACTGTTTTTT. The chain links TRBV30 to TRBJ1-4; maybe TRBD1 (5 bases). Germline values: CDR1 GTSNPN, CDR2 SVGIG (reference sequence). The CDR3 has 13 residues. V lost 5 bases to trimming and J lost 5 bases, with 12 bases between them.

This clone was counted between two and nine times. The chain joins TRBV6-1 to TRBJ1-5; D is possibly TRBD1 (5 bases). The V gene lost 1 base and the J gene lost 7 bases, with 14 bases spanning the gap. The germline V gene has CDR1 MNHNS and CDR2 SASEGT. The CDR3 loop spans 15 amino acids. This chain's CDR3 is CASSEGSREGQPQHF. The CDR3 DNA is TGTGCCAGCAGTGAAGGTAGCAGGGAAGGACAGCCCCAGCATTTT.

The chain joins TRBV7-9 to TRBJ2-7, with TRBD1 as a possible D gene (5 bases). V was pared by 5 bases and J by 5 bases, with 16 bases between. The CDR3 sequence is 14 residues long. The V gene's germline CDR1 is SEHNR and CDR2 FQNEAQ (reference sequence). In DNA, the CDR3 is TGTGCCAGCAGCAACGGACAATTAAGCAACGAGCAGTACTTC. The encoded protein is CASSNGQLSNEQYF.

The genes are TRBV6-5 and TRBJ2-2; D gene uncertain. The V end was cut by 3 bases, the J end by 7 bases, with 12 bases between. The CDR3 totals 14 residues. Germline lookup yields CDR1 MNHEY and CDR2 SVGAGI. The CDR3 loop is CASSYWLKGGELFF. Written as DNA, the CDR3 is TGTGCCAGCAGTTATTGGCTTAAGGGCGGGGAGCTGTTTTTT.

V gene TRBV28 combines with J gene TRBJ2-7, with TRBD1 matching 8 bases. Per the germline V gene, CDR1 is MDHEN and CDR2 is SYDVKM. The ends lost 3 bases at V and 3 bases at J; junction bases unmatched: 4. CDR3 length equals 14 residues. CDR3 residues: CASSLDREFYEQYF. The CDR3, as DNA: TGTGCCAGCAGTTTGGACAGGGAGTTCTACGAGCAGTACTTC.

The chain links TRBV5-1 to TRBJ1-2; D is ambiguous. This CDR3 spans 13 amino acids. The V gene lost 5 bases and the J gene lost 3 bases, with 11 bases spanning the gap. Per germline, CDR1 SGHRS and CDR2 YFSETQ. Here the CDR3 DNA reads TGCGCCAGCAGGGTGGAGCTGGACTATGGCTACACCTTC. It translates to CASRVELDYGYTF.

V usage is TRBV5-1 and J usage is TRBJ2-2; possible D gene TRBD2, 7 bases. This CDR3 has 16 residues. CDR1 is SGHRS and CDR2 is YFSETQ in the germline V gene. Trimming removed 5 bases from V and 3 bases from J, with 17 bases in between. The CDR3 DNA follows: TGCGCCAGCAGTCAGGGGAGGGGACATGACACCGGGGAGCTGTTTTTT. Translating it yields CASSQGRGHDTGELFF. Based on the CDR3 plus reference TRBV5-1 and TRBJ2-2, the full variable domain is KAGVTQTPRYLIKTRGQQVTLSCSPISGHRSVSWYQQTPGQGLQFLFEYFSETQRNKGNFPGRFSGRQFSNSRSEMNVSTLELGDSALYLCASSQGRGHDTGELFFGEGSRLTVL.

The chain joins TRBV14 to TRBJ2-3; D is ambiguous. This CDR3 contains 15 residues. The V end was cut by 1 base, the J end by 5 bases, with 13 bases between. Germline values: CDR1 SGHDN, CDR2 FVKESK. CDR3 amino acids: CASSQGRVRLDTQYF. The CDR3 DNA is TGTGCCAGCAGCCAAGGGCGTGTACGTCTAGATACGCAGTATTTT.

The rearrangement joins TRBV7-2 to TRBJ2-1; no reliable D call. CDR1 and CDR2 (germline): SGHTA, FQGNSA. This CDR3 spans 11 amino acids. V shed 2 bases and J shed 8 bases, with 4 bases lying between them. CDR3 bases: TGTGCCAGCAGCTTATACGATGAGCAGTTCTTC. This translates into CASSLYDEQFF.

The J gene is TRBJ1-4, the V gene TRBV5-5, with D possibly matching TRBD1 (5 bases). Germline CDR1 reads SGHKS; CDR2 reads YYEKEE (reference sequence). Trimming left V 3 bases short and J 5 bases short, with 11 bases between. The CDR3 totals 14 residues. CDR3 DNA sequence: TGTGCCAGCAGCTGGGGACGGCTCAATGAAAAACTGTTTTTT. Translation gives CASSWGRLNEKLFF.